The present T cell receptor (beta chain) was sequenced within a study of T and B cells in COVID-19 patients. Study overall: Most recovered patients had mild to moderate COVID-19 treated as outpatients. Study-level results: Clonality of TRB repertoires was high in active COVID-19; recovery brought above-healthy diversity and richness.

From blood, roughly 220-550 ng of genomic DNA served as TRB template. Germline assignment: CDR1 KGHSH and CDR2 LQKENI. The CDR3 consists of 14 residues. Trimming removed 2 bases from V and 4 bases from J, with 8 bases in between. In this sample, this clonotype turned up many times. Its antigen remains unknown. TRB rearrangements were amplified by multiplex PCR with BIOMED2 TRB-A/B primers. In TCRdb, the multiplex PCR reads were re-called with MiXCR into one record per CDR3 protein. The table includes tens of thousands of distinct CDR3 sequences, approximately 32% detected once. This sequence joins TRBV18 and TRBJ1-4; TRBD1 is a possible D gene (5 bases). Sequencing was done on a sample of blood. The TCR was taken from a human donor who had recovered from COVID-19. CDR3 loop: CASSPSGVNEKLFF. CDR3 sequence (DNA): TGTGCCAGCTCACCATCGGGGGTTAATGAAAAACTGTTTTTT.